This entry is about one TCR beta chain. V was cut by 7 bases and J by 3 bases, with 12 bases left in between. Germline V lookup: CDR1 SEHNR, CDR2 FQNEAQ (reference sequence). This CDR3 has 13 residues. The data are from a study of blood T cell repertoires in COVID-19. TCRdb's table, derived via immunoSEQ multiplex PCR, lists solely in-frame clones and lacks some. The sample records tens of thousands of clones, roughly 86% being singletons. The chain recombines TRBV7-9 with TRBJ2-5; the D is unclear. Material for sequencing was peripheral blood. The TCR comes from a human donor in a cohort sampled during active COVID-19. The CDR3 loop reads CASTLAAKETQYF. Here the CDR3 DNA reads TGTGCCAGCACCCTCGCGGCGAAAGAGACCCAGTACTTC.